The entry below describes one T cell receptor beta chain. This sample is drawn from a study of T cells after somatic rescue of genetic block. Profiling relied on immunoSEQ multiplex PCR, and the TCRdb table lists in-frame clones only, not all of them. The sample has 68,000 or so clones; 85% to 95% are singletons. J gave up 7 bases and V 2 bases, and 3 bases lay outside the gene matches. Germline values: CDR1 MNHEY, CDR2 SVGAGI. There are 16 residues in the CDR3. The J gene is TRBJ1-6, the V gene TRBV6-5; 12 nucleotides align to TRBD1. Input material: peripheral blood mononuclear cells (PBMCs). The sequence was collected from a man between 40 and 49 years old. The DNA for the CDR3 is TGTGCCAGCAGTTACCAGGGACAGGGGGCGAATTCACCCCTCCACTTT. As protein: CASSYQGQGANSPLHF.